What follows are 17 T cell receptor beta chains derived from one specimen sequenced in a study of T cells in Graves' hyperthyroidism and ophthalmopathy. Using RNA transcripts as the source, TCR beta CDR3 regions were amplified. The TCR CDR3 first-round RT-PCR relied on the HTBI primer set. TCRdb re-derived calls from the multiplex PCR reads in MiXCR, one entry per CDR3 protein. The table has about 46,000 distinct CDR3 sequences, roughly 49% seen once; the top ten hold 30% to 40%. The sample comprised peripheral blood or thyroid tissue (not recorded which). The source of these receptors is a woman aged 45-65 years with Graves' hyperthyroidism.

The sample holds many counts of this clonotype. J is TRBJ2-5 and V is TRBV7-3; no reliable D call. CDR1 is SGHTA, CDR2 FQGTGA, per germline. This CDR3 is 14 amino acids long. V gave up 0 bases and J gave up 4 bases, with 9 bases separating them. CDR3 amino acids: CASSLTGSRETQYF. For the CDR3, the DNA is TGTGCCAGCAGCTTAACCGGTAGTAGAGAGACCCAGTACTTC.

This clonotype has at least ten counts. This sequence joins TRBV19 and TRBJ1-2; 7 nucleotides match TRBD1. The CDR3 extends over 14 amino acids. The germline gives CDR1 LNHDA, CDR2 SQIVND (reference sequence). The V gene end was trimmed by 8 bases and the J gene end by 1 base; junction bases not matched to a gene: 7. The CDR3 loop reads CASRRTGFNYGYTF. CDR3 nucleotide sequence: TGTGCCAGTCGTCGGACAGGATTTAACTATGGCTACACCTTC.

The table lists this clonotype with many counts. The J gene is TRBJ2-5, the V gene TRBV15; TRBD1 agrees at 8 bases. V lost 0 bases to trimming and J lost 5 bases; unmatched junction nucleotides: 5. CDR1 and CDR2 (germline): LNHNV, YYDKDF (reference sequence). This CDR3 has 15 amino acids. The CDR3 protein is CATSRDLQGGETQYF. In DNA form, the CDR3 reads TGTGCCACCAGCAGAGATTTACAGGGGGGCGAGACCCAGTACTTC. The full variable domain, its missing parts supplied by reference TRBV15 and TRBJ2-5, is DAMVIQNPRYQVTQFGKPVTLSCSQTLNHNVMYWYQQKSSQAPKLLFHYYDKDFNNEADTPDNFQSRRPNTSFCFLDIRSPGLGDTAMYLCATSRDLQGGETQYFGPGTRLLVL.

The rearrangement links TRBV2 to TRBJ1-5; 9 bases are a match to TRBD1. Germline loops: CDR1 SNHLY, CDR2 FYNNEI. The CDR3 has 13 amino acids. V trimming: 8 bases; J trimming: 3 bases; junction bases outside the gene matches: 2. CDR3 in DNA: TGTGCCAGCCGGGACAGGGACAATCAGCCCCAGCATTTT. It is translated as CASRDRDNQPQHF.

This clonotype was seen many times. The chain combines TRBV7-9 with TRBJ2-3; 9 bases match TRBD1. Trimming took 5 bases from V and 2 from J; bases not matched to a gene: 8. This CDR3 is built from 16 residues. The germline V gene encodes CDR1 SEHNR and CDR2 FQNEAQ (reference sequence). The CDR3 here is CASSGRTGADTDTQYF. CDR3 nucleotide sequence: TGTGCCAGCAGCGGGCGGACAGGGGCGGACACAGATACGCAGTATTTT.

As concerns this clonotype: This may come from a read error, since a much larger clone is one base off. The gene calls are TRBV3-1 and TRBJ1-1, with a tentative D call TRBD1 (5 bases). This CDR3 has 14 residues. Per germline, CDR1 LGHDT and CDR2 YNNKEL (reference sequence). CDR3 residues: CTSRKRGSNTEAFF. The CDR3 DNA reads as TGTACCAGCCGAAAGAGGGGATCGAACACTGAAGCTTTCTTT.

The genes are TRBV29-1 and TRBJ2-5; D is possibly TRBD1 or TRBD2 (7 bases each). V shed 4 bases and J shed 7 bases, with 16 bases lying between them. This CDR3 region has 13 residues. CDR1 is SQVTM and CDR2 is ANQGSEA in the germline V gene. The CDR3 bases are TGCAGCGTTGGGACAGGCGGCGGGGGGACCCAGTACTTC. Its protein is CSVGTGGGGTQYF.

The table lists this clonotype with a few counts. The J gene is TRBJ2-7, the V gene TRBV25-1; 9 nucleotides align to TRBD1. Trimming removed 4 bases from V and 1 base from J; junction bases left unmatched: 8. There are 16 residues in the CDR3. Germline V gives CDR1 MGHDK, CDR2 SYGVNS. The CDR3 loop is CASSAQDRGKSYEQYF. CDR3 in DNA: TGTGCCAGCAGTGCCCAGGACAGGGGCAAATCCTACGAGCAGTACTTC.

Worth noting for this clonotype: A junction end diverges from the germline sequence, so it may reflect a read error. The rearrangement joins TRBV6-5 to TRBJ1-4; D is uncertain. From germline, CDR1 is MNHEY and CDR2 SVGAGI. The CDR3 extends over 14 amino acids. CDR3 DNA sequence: TGTGCCAGCAGTACCGGCAGGCCTAATGAAAAACTGTTCTTT. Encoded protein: CASSTGRPNEKLFF.

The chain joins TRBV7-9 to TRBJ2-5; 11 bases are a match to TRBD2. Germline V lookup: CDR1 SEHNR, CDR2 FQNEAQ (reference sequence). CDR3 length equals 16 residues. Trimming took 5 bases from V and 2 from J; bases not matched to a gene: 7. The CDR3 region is CASSADGTSGQETQYF. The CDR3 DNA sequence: TGTGCCAGCAGCGCCGATGGGACTAGCGGACAAGAGACCCAGTACTTC.

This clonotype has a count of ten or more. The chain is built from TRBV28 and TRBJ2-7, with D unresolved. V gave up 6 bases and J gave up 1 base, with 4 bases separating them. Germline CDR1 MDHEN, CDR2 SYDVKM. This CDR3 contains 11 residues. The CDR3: CASRLSYEQYF. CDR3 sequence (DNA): TGTGCCAGCAGGCTTTCCTACGAGCAGTACTTC.

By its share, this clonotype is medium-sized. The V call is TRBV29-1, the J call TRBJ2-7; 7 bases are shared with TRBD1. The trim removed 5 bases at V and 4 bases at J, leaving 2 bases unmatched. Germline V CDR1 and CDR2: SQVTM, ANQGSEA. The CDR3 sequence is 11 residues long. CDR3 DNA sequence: TGCAGCGTTTCGGGACAGTACGAGCAGTACTTC. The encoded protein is CSVSGQYEQYF.

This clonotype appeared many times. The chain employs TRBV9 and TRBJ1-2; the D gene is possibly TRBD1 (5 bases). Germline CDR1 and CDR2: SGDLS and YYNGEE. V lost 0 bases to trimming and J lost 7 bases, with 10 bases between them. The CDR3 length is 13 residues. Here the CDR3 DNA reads TGTGCCAGCAGCGTAGGGGGCTTTCGTGGCTACACCTTC. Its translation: CASSVGGFRGYTF. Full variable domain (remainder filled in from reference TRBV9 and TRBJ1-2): DSGVTQTPKHLITATGQRVTLRCSPRSGDLSVYWYQQSLDQGLQFLIQYYNGEERAKGNILERFSAQQFPDLHSELNLSSLELGDSALYFCASSVGGFRGYTFGSGTRLTVV.

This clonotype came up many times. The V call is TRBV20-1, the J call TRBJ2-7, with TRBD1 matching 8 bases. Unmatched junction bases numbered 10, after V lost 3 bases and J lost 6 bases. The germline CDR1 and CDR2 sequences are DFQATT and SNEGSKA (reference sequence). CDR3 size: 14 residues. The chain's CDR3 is CSASSRQGKGEQYF. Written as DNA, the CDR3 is TGCAGTGCTAGTTCCCGACAGGGGAAGGGCGAGCAGTACTTC.

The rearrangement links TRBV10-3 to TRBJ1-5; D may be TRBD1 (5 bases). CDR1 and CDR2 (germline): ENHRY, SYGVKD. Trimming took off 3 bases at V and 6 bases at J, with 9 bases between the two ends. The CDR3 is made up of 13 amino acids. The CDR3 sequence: CAISDQGGQPQHF. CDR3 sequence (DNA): TGTGCCATCAGTGACCAGGGCGGTCAGCCCCAGCATTTT.

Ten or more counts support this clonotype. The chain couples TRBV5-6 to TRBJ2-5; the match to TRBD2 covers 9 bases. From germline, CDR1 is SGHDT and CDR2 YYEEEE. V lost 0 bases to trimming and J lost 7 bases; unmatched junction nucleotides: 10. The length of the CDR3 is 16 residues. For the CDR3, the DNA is TGTGCCAGCAGCTTGGCCTGGGATCTAGCGGGATCGACCCAGTACTTC. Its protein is CASSLAWDLAGSTQYF. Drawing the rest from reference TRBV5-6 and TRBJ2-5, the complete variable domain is DAGVTQSPTHLIKTRGQQVTLRCSPKSGHDTVSWYQQALGQGPQFIFQYYEEEERQRGNFPDRFSGHQFPNYSSELNVNALLLGDSALYLCASSLAWDLAGSTQYFGPGTRLLVL.

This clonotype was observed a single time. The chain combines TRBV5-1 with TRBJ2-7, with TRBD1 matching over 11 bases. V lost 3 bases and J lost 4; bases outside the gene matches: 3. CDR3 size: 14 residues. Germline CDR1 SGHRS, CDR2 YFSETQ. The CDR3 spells CASSWGTGGYEQYF. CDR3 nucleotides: TGCGCCAGCAGCTGGGGGACAGGGGGGTACGAGCAGTACTTC.